The 29 T cell receptor beta chains below were found in one sample sequenced in a study of blood T cell repertoires in COVID-19. TCRdb keeps only in-frame clones here, not all; method: immunoSEQ multiplex PCR. Of about 86,000 clones in the sample, roughly 88% were seen once. Sequencing used peripheral blood. The origin of the receptors is a woman aged 80 or older with active or convalescent COVID-19.

This chain uses TRBV16 with TRBJ2-3; 8 bases fit TRBD1. Trimming removed 0 bases from V and 2 bases from J; junction bases left unmatched: 4. Germline V gene sequence: CDR1 KGHSY, CDR2 FQNENV. The CDR3 is 16 residues long. The CDR3 spells CASSQSGTGTTDTQYF. The CDR3 DNA sequence: TGTGCCAGCAGCCAATCGGGGACAGGCACCACAGATACGCAGTATTTT. The full variable domain, its missing parts supplied by reference TRBV16 and TRBJ2-3, is GEEVAQTPKHLVRGEGQKAKLYCAPIKGHSYVFWYQQVLKNEFKFLISFQNENVFDETGMPKERFSAKCLPNSPCSLEIQATKLEDSAVYFCASSQSGTGTTDTQYFGPGTRLTVL.

This chain connects TRBV16 to TRBJ2-2, with TRBD2 matching 9 bases. Trimming at V came to 2 bases and at J to 5 bases, leaving 3 bases not matched to a gene. The CDR3 loop spans 15 amino acids. Germline V lookup: CDR1 KGHSY, CDR2 FQNENV. The CDR3 bases are TGTGCCAGCAGCCAAGGGCTAGCGGGAACCGGGGAGCTGTTTTTT. It yields the protein CASSQGLAGTGELFF.

The chain links TRBV28 to TRBJ2-3, with TRBD2 matching over 10 bases. The CDR3 has 15 residues. Per germline, CDR1 MDHEN and CDR2 SYDVKM. The V and J ends lost 8 bases and 2 bases, in that order; junction bases with no gene match: 7. CDR3 nucleotides: TGTGCCAGCGGCGGACTAGCGGCAAACACAGATACGCAGTATTTT. It codes for CASGGLAANTDTQYF.

The chain is built from TRBV28 and TRBJ1-3; D gene ambiguous. This CDR3 contains 12 residues. Per the germline V gene, CDR1 is MDHEN and CDR2 is SYDVKM. V lost 2 bases and J 4 bases, leaving 3 bases between the germline ends. The CDR3 is CASSLLGNTIYF. The CDR3 nucleotides are TGTGCCAGCAGTTTACTAGGAAACACCATATATTTT.

Details on this clone: This same CDR3 is encoded by further DNA sequences in the sample. The J gene is TRBJ2-1, the V gene TRBV5-1; possibly TRBD2 for D (5 bases). Trimming stripped 4 bases from V and 4 bases from J, with 18 bases between. Germline loops: CDR1 SGHRS, CDR2 YFSETQ. CDR3 length: 16 amino acids. The CDR3 loop is CASSLGLAGGYNEQFF. CDR3 nucleotide sequence: TGCGCCAGCAGCCTTGGACTCGCGGGTGGGTACAATGAGCAGTTCTTC.

For this clone: The germline gene is not matched at one end of the junction; a read error may be the cause. The chain links TRBV12-3 or TRBV12-4 to TRBJ1-3, with 8 bases that match TRBD1. CDR3 length: 13 residues. The CDR3 nucleotides read TGTGCCAGCAGTTTTTTTAGGACACAGGGGGGGGATTTT. Translating it yields CASSFFRTQGGDF.

The chain recombines TRBV14 with TRBJ1-6; D is unclear. V was trimmed by 2 bases and J by 7 bases, leaving 6 bases between them. The CDR3 extends over 13 amino acids. Germline-derived CDR1 and CDR2 are SGHDN and FVKESK. CDR3 sequence: CASSQIQNSPLHF. The CDR3 DNA follows: TGTGCCAGCAGCCAAATACAAAATTCACCCCTCCACTTT.

The V gene is TRBV7-9, the J gene TRBJ1-1, with 7 bases lining up with TRBD1. V lost 1 base to trimming and J lost 0 bases; unmatched junction nucleotides: 14. This CDR3 has 19 amino acids. Germline V CDR1 and CDR2: SEHNR, FQNEAQ (reference sequence). CDR3 sequence: CASSLEGPGQIRLNTEAFF. The CDR3, as DNA: TGTGCCAGCAGCTTAGAAGGGCCGGGACAGATAAGATTGAACACTGAAGCTTTCTTT.

This clone has just one count. The genes are TRBV19 and TRBJ2-7, with 8 bases that match TRBD1. Germline CDR1 reads LNHDA; CDR2 reads SQIVND (reference sequence). This CDR3 has 14 amino acids. V dropped 7 bases and J dropped 2; count of bases not matched to a gene: 7. Here the CDR3 DNA reads TGTGCCAGTAACTCCGGGACAGGACCCTACGAGCAGTACTTC. It translates to CASNSGTGPYEQYF.

V is TRBV3-1 (or the pseudogene TRBV3-2) and J is TRBJ2-5; D is possibly TRBD2 (5 bases). Germline lookup yields CDR1 LGHDT and CDR2 YNNKEL (reference sequence). This CDR3 comprises 14 residues. Trimming shortened V by 7 bases and J by 4 bases, and 16 bases separated the two germline ends. The CDR3 region is CASTPSGVSETQYF. The CDR3 DNA reads TGTGCCAGCACCCCCAGCGGAGTTTCAGAGACCCAGTACTTC.

The rearrangement uses TRBV3-1 (or the pseudogene TRBV3-2) and TRBJ2-3, with D perhaps TRBD1 (5 bases). Germline CDR1 is LGHDT and CDR2 is YNNKEL (reference sequence). This CDR3 spans 15 amino acids. V was shortened by 4 bases and J by 2 bases, with 13 bases between the two germline ends. For the CDR3, the DNA is TGTGCCAGCAGCCTCTACCAGGGAACCACAGATACGCAGTATTTT. The encoded protein is CASSLYQGTTDTQYF.

In this sample, this clone turned up a few times. Here the CDR3 reads CASSPLAGVGEQYF. For the CDR3, the DNA is TGTGCCAGCAGCCCACTAGCGGGAGTAGGCGAGCAGTACTTC. The chain has TRBV2 and TRBJ2-7; 11 bases agree with TRBD2. This CDR3 contains 14 residues. Per the germline V gene, CDR1 is SNHLY and CDR2 is FYNNEI. V gave up 6 bases and J gave up 6 bases; unmatched junction bases: 7.

CDR3 loop: CASSSSAETQYF. In nucleotides, the CDR3 is TGTGCCAGCAGCTCTAGCGCGGAGACCCAGTACTTC. The chain employs TRBV28 and TRBJ2-5, with D perhaps TRBD2 (6 bases). There are 12 residues in the CDR3. Trimming stripped 6 bases from V and 5 bases from J, with 10 bases between. CDR1 is MDHEN, CDR2 SYDVKM, per germline.

V usage is TRBV10-3 and J usage is TRBJ1-2; D possibly corresponds to TRBD1 (6 bases). Germline V gene lookup returns CDR1 ENHRY and CDR2 SYGVKD. The CDR3 is made up of 13 amino acids. Trimming left V 4 bases short and J 4 bases short, with 10 bases between. The CDR3 DNA is TGTGCCATCAGTGGGACAGACGGCTATGGCTACACCTTC. Translating gives CAISGTDGYGYTF.

The chain has TRBV5-6 and TRBJ1-4; TRBD1 is a possible D gene (6 bases). This CDR3 is built from 16 residues. Trimming left V 2 bases short and J 1 base short, with 12 bases between. Looked up from germline, CDR1 is SGHDT and CDR2 is YYEEEE. The chain's CDR3 is CASSFRGMRTNEKLFF. The CDR3 DNA sequence: TGTGCCAGCAGCTTTAGGGGGATGAGAACTAATGAAAAACTGTTTTTT.

The V call is TRBV5-4, the J call TRBJ2-5; no firm D call. V shed 3 bases and J shed 3 bases, with 12 bases lying between them. Germline CDR1 and CDR2: SGHNT and YYREEE (reference sequence). This CDR3 contains 14 residues. CDR3 coding DNA: TGTGCCAGCAGCTCATATGACTGGGAAGAGACCCAGTACTTC. Translated, it gives CASSSYDWEETQYF. The full variable domain, its missing parts supplied by reference TRBV5-4 and TRBJ2-5, is ETGVTQSPTHLIKTRGQQVTLRCSSQSGHNTVSWYQQALGQGPQFIFQYYREEENGRGNFPPRFSGLQFPNYSSELNVNALELDDSALYLCASSSYDWEETQYFGPGTRLLVL.

The chain uses TRBV6-2 or TRBV6-3 and TRBJ2-1; 12 nucleotides agree with TRBD2. V shed 0 bases, J shed 9 bases, and the junction held 6 bases outside the gene matches. The germline V gene has CDR1 MNHEY and CDR2 SVGEGT. CDR3 size: 16 residues. CDR3 nucleotides: TGTGCCAGCAGTTACTCGATTCTAGCGGGAGGGGGTGAGCAGTTCTTC. Its translation: CASSYSILAGGGEQFF.

The rearrangement links TRBV11-2 to TRBJ1-4; TRBD1 aligns across 8 bases. J lost 7 bases, V lost 1 base, and 5 bases had no gene match. Germline loops: CDR1 SGHAT, CDR2 FQNNGV. CDR3 length: 15 residues. The CDR3 nucleotides are TGTGCCAGCAGCTTAGCGACAGGGGTGGGTGAAAAACTGTTTTTT. This codes for CASSLATGVGEKLFF.

This rearrangement joins TRBV5-1 to TRBJ2-7; 7 bases are shared with TRBD2. This CDR3 region has 13 residues. J was trimmed by 5 bases and V by 7 bases; bases with no gene match: 9. CDR1 SGHRS and CDR2 YFSETQ come from the germline V gene. This CDR3 is CASDAGAGDEQYF. The CDR3 region has the DNA TGCGCCAGCGACGCGGGAGCAGGCGACGAGCAGTACTTC.

This clone was recorded many times. The rearrangement uses TRBV5-1 and TRBJ1-1; 7 bases are a match to TRBD1. Trimming removed 6 bases from V and 4 bases from J; junction bases left unmatched: 9. Germline-derived CDR1 and CDR2 are SGHRS and YFSETQ. The CDR3 extends over 14 amino acids. This CDR3 reads CASTVTGHGTEAFF. The CDR3 nucleotides are TGCGCCAGCACCGTGACAGGGCATGGCACTGAAGCTTTCTTT. Full variable domain (missing parts from reference TRBV5-1 and TRBJ1-1): KAGVTQTPRYLIKTRGQQVTLSCSPISGHRSVSWYQQTPGQGLQFLFEYFSETQRNKGNFPGRFSGRQFSNSRSEMNVSTLELGDSALYLCASTVTGHGTEAFFGQGTRLTVV.

DNA for the CDR3: TGTGCCAGCAGCGCCGGGACTGGATTCTACAATGAGCAGTTCTTC. Translation: CASSAGTGFYNEQFF. This chain uses TRBV6-4 with TRBJ2-1, with D possibly TRBD2 on 6 matching bases. This CDR3 region has 15 residues. With 6 bases removed from V and 3 bases from J, the gap between germline ends came to 15 bases. Per the germline V gene, CDR1 is MRHNA and CDR2 is SNTAGT.

This chain links TRBV4-1 with TRBJ2-5; 9 positions match TRBD1. CDR3 length: 15 residues. Germline CDR1 is MGHRA and CDR2 is YSYEKL. Trimming took 1 base from V and 4 from J; bases not matched to a gene: 4. The CDR3 here is CASSQAGQGRETQYF. The DNA for the CDR3 is TGCGCCAGCAGCCAAGCAGGACAGGGGCGAGAGACCCAGTACTTC.

The chain has TRBV9 and TRBJ2-2; 8 nucleotides agree with TRBD2. Unmatched junction bases numbered 8, after V lost 1 base and J lost 6 bases. The CDR3 sequence is 16 residues long. In germline, CDR1 is SGDLS, CDR2 YYNGEE. This chain's CDR3 is CASSVMVAGGAGELFF. DNA for the CDR3: TGTGCCAGCAGCGTAATGGTTGCGGGGGGTGCCGGGGAGCTGTTTTTT.

The CDR3 DNA sequence: TGTGCCATCAGACAGGGATTAGGGGGCACTGAAGCTTTCTTT. Amino acid sequence: CAIRQGLGGTEAFF. The chain couples TRBV10-3 to TRBJ1-1; tentative D call: TRBD1 (6 bases). This CDR3 comprises 14 residues. Trimming removed 6 bases from V and 4 bases from J, with 15 bases in between. CDR1 ENHRY and CDR2 SYGVKD come from the germline V gene.

The CDR3 nucleotides are TGCGCCAGCAGCTTGGGTGCAGGGAGGAATTCACCCCTCCACTTT. Residues: CASSLGAGRNSPLHF. The chain carries TRBV5-1 and TRBJ1-6; a possible D gene is TRBD1 (5 bases). Trimming removed 0 bases at V and 7 bases at J, with 11 bases between. The CDR3 length is 15 residues. The V gene's germline CDR1 is SGHRS and CDR2 YFSETQ.

This clone was seen more than once but under ten times. The chain employs TRBV28 and TRBJ2-3; 7 positions agree with TRBD1. The CDR3 consists of 12 residues. Trimming cost V 6 bases and J 3 bases; bases outside gene matches: 0. Germline CDR1 reads MDHEN; CDR2 reads SYDVKM. CDR3 residues: CASRGQTDTQYF. CDR3 nucleotide sequence: TGTGCCAGCAGGGGACAGACAGATACGCAGTATTTT.

This clone has at least ten counts. The CDR3: CAWNPGRPGELFF. As DNA, the CDR3 is TGTGCCTGGAATCCAGGGCGGCCCGGGGAGCTGTTTTTT. The genes are TRBV30 and TRBJ2-2; perhaps TRBD1 as D (5 bases). V dropped 4 bases and J dropped 6 bases, with 12 bases sitting between them. Per germline, CDR1 GTSNPN and CDR2 SVGIG (reference sequence). CDR3 length: 13 residues.

A few counts support this clone. The V and J genes are TRBV5-5 and TRBJ2-4; D not certain. V was cut by 4 bases and J by 1 base, with 9 bases left in between. Germline-derived CDR1 and CDR2 are SGHKS and YYEKEE (reference sequence). CDR3 size: 14 residues. The CDR3 DNA follows: TGTGCCAGCAGCGCCGAGTTGGCCAAAAACATTCAGTACTTC. Translation gives CASSAELAKNIQYF.

In its sample, this clone was seen a few times. This chain links TRBV19 with TRBJ1-6; weak D call: TRBD1 (5 bases). This CDR3 spans 13 amino acids. Germline-derived CDR1 and CDR2 are LNHDA and SQIVND (reference sequence). Trimming removed 7 bases at V and 4 bases at J, with 8 bases between. CDR3 in amino acids: CASKGAYNSPLHF. Written as DNA, the CDR3 is TGTGCCAGTAAAGGGGCTTATAATTCACCCCTCCACTTT.